The present entry profiles one T cell receptor beta chain with its context. The CDR3 spans 14 residues. Germline V gene data show CDR1 as MGHRA and CDR2 as YSYEKL. The ends were cut back, 0 bases at V and 6 bases at J, with 11 bases in the middle. These data originate in a study of blood T cell repertoires in COVID-19. Only in-frame clones appear in the TCRdb table, and some are missing; sequencing was by immunoSEQ multiplex PCR. This sample has 300,000 to 400,000 clones, with about 87% found just once. The receptor comes from a man aged 25 to 40 with COVID-19, enrolled during active disease. This chain joins TRBV4-1 and TRBJ1-1, with D possibly matching TRBD1 (6 bases). Sample: peripheral blood. The CDR3 coding sequence is TGCGCCAGCAGCCAAGAGAGCGGGGGGCCTGAAGCTTTCTTT. Its protein product is CASSQESGGPEAFF.